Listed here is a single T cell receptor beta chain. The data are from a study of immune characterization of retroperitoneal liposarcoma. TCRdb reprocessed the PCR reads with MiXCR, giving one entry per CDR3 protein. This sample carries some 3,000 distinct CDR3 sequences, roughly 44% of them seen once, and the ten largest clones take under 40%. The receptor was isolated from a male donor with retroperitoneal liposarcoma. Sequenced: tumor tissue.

This CDR3 reads CASSAGEGVEAKNIQYF. The CDR3 DNA follows: TGTGCCAGCAGTGCCGGGGAAGGGGTGGAAGCCAAAAACATTCAGTACTTC. The chain joins TRBV6-1 to TRBJ2-4; D tentatively reads TRBD1 or TRBD2 (5 bases each). Germline assignment: CDR1 MNHNS and CDR2 SASEGT. The CDR3 is 17 residues long. Trimming shortened V by 4 bases and J by 0 bases, and 16 bases separated the two germline ends.